The following is a T cell receptor beta chain sequence with its context. Its specificity is not known. These data belong to a study of CD8+CD57+ T cells in acquired aplastic anemia. Study-level findings and limits: Controls and patients did not differ significantly in CD8+ Simpson's diversity.

V lost 0 bases, J lost 0 bases, and 2 bases lay in between. The CDR3 is made up of 13 amino acids. Germline V CDR1 and CDR2: LNHNV, YYDKDF (reference sequence). Genomic DNA served as template for TCR beta VDJ and CDR3 profiling. Via MiXCR, TCRdb re-called the reads, giving one row per CDR3 protein. The sample holds about 40,000 distinct CDR3 sequences; roughly 69% are singletons and the top ten take roughly 60%. Individuals selected for sequencing had exhibited CD8+CD57+ cell expansion on flow cytometry. By the time of blood sampling, patients had still received no therapy. The receptor comes from a human donor with aplastic anemia. The sample was sorted CD4+, CD8+, or CD8+CD57+ T cells (not recorded which) from PBMCs. The rearrangement uses TRBV15 and TRBJ1-1; D remains unclear. The chain's CDR3 is CATSRDMNTEAFF. The CDR3 DNA reads TGTGCCACCAGCAGAGATATGAACACTGAAGCTTTCTTT.